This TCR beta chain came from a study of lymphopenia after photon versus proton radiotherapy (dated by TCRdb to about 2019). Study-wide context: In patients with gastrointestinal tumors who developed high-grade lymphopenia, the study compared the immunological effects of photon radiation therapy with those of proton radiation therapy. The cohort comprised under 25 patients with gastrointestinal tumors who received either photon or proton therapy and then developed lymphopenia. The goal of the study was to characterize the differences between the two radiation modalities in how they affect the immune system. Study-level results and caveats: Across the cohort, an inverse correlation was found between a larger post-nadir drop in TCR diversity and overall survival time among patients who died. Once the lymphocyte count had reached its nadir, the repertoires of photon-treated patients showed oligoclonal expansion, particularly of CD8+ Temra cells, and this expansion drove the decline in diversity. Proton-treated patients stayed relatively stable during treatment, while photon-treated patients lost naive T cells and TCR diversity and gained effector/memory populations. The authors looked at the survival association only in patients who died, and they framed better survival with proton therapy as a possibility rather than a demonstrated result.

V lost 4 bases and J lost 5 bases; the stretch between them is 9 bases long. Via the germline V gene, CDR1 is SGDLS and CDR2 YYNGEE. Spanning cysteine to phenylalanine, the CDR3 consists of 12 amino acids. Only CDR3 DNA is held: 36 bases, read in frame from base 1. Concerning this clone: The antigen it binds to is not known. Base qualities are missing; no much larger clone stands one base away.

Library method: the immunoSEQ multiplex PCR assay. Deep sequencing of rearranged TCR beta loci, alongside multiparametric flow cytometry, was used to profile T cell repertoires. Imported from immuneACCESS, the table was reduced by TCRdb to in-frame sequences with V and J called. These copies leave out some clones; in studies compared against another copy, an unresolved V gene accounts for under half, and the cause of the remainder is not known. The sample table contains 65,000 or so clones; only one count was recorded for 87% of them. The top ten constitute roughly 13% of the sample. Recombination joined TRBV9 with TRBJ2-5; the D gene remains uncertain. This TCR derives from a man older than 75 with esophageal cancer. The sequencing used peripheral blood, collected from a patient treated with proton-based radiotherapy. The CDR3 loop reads CASSRHGETQYF. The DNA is TGTGCCAGCAGCAGACACGGGGAGACCCAGTACTTC.